A single sample is the source of the 20 T cell receptor beta chains below, sequenced in a study of CXCR3-negative and CXCR3-positive naive CD8 T cells. 5' RACE that incorporated UMI labels was used to prepare the TRB cDNA libraries. TCRdb derives one entry per CDR3 protein from the 5' RACE reads, leaving out DNA. The sample features about 130,000 distinct CDR3 sequences, with 0.41% in its top ten. No antigen has been assigned to these receptors. Broader study findings: Hydrophobicity was higher for TRB CDR3s found in CXCR3-positive naive cells than in CXCR3-negative naive cells.

The sequenced sample was naive CXCR3+ CD8+ T cells from blood. As for subset: CD45RO-CCR7+CD27+CD95- naive CD8+ T cells expressing CXCR3 (TNR3+). These receptors were obtained from a human donor in good health. Some clones in this sample may be carry-over from other donors' samples.

The chain combines TRBV7-6 with TRBJ2-3. CDR1 and CDR2 (germline): SGHVS, FNYEAQ. This CDR3 is 14 amino acids long. The CDR3 reads CASSLASQGDTQYF.

The chain is built from TRBV28 and TRBJ2-1; the D call of TRBD2 rests on TCRdb alone, since no DNA is present to check it. CDR1 MDHEN and CDR2 SYDVKM come from the germline V gene. The CDR3 extends over 15 amino acids. Here the CDR3 reads CASSLWREGYNEQFF.

The rearrangement uses TRBV7-8 and TRBJ2-7; TCRdb indicates TRBD2, and absent DNA this call remains unverified. CDR1 and CDR2 (germline): SGHVS, FQNEAQ. The CDR3 length is 19 residues. The chain's CDR3 is CASSSHGSSGRPHSYEQYF.

The chain joins TRBV29-1 to TRBJ2-4. The CDR3 sequence is 12 residues long. In germline, CDR1 is SQVTM, CDR2 ANQGSEA. The CDR3 protein is CSVDRGSNIQYF.

V is TRBV3-1 and J is TRBJ2-1. In germline, CDR1 is LGHDT, CDR2 YNNKEL (reference sequence). This CDR3 is built from 14 residues. The CDR3 sequence: CASSQSRYYNEQFF.

V and J are TRBV12-5 and TRBJ2-2; TCRdb designates TRBD1, a call that cannot be tested without DNA. This CDR3 region has 14 residues. Germline CDR1 reads LGHNT; CDR2 reads FRNRAP. CDR3 residues: CASGTAGSTGELFF.

V gene TRBV7-2 combines with J gene TRBJ2-7; the D call from TCRdb, TRBD2, cannot be confirmed without DNA. The CDR3 is made up of 14 amino acids. The germline gives CDR1 SGHTA, CDR2 FQGNSA. The CDR3 loop reads CASSFPRLSYEQYF.

V usage is TRBV2 and J usage is TRBJ2-1; TCRdb picks TRBD1, but there is no DNA to check that call. In germline, CDR1 is SNHLY, CDR2 FYNNEI. The CDR3 spans 11 residues. The CDR3 here is CASYRVNEQFF.

The chain joins TRBV4-1 to TRBJ2-1; TCRdb's D call of TRBD1 is untestable without DNA. The length of the CDR3 is 17 residues. Germline CDR1 and CDR2: MGHRA and YSYEKL. The chain's CDR3 is CASSQAVPAFSYNEQFF.

The chain is built from TRBV29-1 and TRBJ1-1. Germline values: CDR1 SQVTM, CDR2 ANQGSEA. The CDR3 has 11 amino acids. The CDR3 sequence is CSVYGNTEAFF.

The chain recombines TRBV15 with TRBJ2-7; TCRdb names TRBD1, which stays unverified in the absence of DNA. This CDR3 contains 16 residues. Germline CDR1 reads LNHNV; CDR2 reads YYDKDF (reference sequence). The CDR3 spells CATSGRGQGVTDEQYF.

The gene calls are TRBV2 and TRBJ1-6; TCRdb calls TRBD1, which cannot be checked without DNA. CDR1 is SNHLY, CDR2 FYNNEI, per germline. The CDR3 totals 16 residues. The CDR3 loop reads CASSGQGPSYNSPLHF.

The chain has TRBV7-8 and TRBJ2-7. The CDR3 loop spans 15 amino acids. Germline V CDR1 and CDR2: SGHVS, FQNEAQ. The CDR3 protein is CASSSSYGPSYEQYF.

J is TRBJ2-7 and V is TRBV21-1; TCRdb selects TRBD2, and the lack of DNA leaves this call unchecked. TRBV21-1 is flagged as a pseudogene. This CDR3 is built from 16 residues. CDR3 loop: CASSTDTSGPTYEQYF.

The rearrangement uses TRBV12-3 or TRBV12-4 and TRBJ2-1; the D call of TRBD2 rests on TCRdb alone, since no DNA is present to check it. The CDR3 totals 16 residues. The CDR3 region is CASRRLAGGAYNEQFF.

The V and J genes are TRBV13 and TRBJ1-2. CDR1 and CDR2 (germline): PRHDT, FYEKMQ (reference sequence). The CDR3 consists of 13 residues. The CDR3: CASSLGDDYGYTF.

The chain has TRBV7-9 and TRBJ2-7. The V gene's germline CDR1 is SEHNR and CDR2 FQNEAQ (reference sequence). The CDR3 loop spans 16 amino acids. The CDR3 here is CASSLVSSPSSYEQYF.

The chain couples TRBV24-1 to TRBJ1-5; without DNA, the TCRdb call of TRBD1 cannot be checked. The CDR3 totals 18 residues. The germline V gene has CDR1 KGHDR and CDR2 SFDVKD. The CDR3 sequence: CATSDSFSDRDVDQPQHF.

This chain joins TRBV29-1 and TRBJ2-5. Germline V lookup: CDR1 SQVTM, CDR2 ANQGSEA. The CDR3 has 14 amino acids. CDR3 in amino acids: CSVEGSSDQETQYF.

J is TRBJ1-1 and V is TRBV19; TCRdb calls TRBD1, which cannot be checked without DNA. CDR3 length equals 14 residues. Per germline, CDR1 LNHDA and CDR2 SQIVND (reference sequence). CDR3 residues: CASSWGRGTTEAFF.